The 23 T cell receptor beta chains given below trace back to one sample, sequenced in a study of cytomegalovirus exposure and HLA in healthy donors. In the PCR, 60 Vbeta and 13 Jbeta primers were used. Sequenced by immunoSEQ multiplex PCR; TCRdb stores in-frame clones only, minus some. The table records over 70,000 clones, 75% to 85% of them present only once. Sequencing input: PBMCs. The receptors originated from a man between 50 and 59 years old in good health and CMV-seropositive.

The CDR3 nucleotides read TGCGCCAGCAGACTAAATCCCGGGACAAGGGGGACCGGGGAGCTGTTTTTT. Protein sequence: CASRLNPGTRGTGELFF. The chain employs TRBV5-1 and TRBJ2-2; D might be TRBD1 (6 bases). V gave up 5 bases and J gave up 5 bases, with 22 bases separating them. Germline CDR1 reads SGHRS; CDR2 reads YFSETQ. There are 17 residues in the CDR3. The complete variable domain, with remaining parts taken from reference TRBV5-1 and TRBJ2-2, reads KAGVTQTPRYLIKTRGQQVTLSCSPISGHRSVSWYQQTPGQGLQFLFEYFSETQRNKGNFPGRFSGRQFSNSRSEMNVSTLELGDSALYLCASRLNPGTRGTGELFFGEGSRLTVL.

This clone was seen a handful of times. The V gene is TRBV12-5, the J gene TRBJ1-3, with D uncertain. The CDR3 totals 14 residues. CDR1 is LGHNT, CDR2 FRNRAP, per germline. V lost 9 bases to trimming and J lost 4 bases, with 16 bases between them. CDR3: CASQRGGFGNTIYF. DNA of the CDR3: TGTGCTAGCCAACGGGGAGGGTTCGGAAACACCATATATTTT.

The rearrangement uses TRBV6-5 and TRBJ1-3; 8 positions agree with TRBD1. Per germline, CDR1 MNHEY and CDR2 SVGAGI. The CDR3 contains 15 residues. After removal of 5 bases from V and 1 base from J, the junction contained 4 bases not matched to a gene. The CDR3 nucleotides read TGTGCCAGCAGTCGACGACAGGGGTCTGGAAACACCATATATTTT. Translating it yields CASSRRQGSGNTIYF.

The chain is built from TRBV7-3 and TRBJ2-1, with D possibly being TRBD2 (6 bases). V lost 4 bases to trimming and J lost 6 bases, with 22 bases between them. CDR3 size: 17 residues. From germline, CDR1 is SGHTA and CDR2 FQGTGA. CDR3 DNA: TGTGCCAGCAGCTCCCCCAAGGTCGGAGGACTACCCAATGAGCAGTTCTTC. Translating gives CASSSPKVGGLPNEQFF.

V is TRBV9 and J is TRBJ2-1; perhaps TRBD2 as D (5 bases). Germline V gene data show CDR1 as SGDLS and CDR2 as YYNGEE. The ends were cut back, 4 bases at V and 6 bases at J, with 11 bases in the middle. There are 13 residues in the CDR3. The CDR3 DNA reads TGTGCCAGCAGCCCCCCTGGGAGCAATGAGCAGTTCTTC. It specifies CASSPPGSNEQFF.

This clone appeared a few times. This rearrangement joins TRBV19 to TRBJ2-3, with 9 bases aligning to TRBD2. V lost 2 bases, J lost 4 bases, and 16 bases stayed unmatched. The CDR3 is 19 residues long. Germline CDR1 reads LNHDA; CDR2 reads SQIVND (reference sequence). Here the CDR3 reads CASSIPGGSGSVSPDTQYF. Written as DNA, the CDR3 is TGTGCCAGTAGTATACCCGGGGGTAGCGGGAGTGTGAGTCCAGATACGCAGTATTTT.

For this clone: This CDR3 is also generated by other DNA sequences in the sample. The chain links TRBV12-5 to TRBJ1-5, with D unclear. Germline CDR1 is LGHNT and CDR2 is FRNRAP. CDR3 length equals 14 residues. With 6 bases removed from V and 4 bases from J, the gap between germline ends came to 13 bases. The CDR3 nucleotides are TGTGCTAGTGGCCCCCGGGATCCAAATCAGCCCCAGCATTTT. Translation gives CASGPRDPNQPQHF.

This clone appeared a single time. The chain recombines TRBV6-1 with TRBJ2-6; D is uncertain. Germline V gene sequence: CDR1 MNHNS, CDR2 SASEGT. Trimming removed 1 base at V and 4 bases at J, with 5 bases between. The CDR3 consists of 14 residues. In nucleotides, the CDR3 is TGTGCCAGCAGTGAAGGGGCCGGGGCCAACGTCCTGACTTTC. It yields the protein CASSEGAGANVLTF.

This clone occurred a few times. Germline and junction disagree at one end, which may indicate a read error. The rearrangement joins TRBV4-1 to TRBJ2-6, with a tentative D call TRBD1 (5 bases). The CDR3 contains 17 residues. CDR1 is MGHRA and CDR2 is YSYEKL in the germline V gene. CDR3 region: CASSQEVGPSGANGLTF. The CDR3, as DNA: TGCGCCAGCAGCCAAGAGGTGGGCCCCTCTGGGGCCAACGGCCTGACTTTC.

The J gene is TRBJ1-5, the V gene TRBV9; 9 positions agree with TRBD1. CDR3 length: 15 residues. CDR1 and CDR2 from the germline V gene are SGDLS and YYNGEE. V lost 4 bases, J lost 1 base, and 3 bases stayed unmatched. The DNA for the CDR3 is TGTGCCAGCAGCCATGGACAGGGGAGCAATCAGCCCCAGCATTTT. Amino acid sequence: CASSHGQGSNQPQHF.

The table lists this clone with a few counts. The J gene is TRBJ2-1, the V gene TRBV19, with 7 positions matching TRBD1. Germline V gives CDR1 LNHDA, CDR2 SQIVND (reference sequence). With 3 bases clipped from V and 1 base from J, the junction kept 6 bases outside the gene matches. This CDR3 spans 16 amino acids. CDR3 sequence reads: CASSMVTGLSYNEQFF. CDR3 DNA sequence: TGTGCCAGTAGTATGGTGACAGGGTTATCCTACAATGAGCAGTTCTTC.

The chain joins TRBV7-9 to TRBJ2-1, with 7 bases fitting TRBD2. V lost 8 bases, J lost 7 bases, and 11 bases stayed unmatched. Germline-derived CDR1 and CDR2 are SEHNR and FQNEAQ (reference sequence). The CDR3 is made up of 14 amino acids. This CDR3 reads CASGLLPGGNEQFF. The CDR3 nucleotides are TGTGCCAGCGGCCTTCTCCCGGGAGGTAATGAGCAGTTCTTC.

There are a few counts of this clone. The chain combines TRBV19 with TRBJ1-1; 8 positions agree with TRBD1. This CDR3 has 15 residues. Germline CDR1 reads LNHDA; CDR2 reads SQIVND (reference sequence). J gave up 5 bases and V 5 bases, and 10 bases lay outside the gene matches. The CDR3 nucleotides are TGTGCCAGTAGTTCAGAATGGACAGGGAGTACTGAAGCTTTCTTT. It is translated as CASSSEWTGSTEAFF.

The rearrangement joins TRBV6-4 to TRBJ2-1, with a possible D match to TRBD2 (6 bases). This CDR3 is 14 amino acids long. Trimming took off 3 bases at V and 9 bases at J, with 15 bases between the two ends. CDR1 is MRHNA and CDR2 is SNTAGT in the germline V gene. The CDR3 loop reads CASSESGVLGEQFF. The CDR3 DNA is TGTGCCAGCAGTGAATCGGGAGTATTAGGTGAGCAGTTCTTC.

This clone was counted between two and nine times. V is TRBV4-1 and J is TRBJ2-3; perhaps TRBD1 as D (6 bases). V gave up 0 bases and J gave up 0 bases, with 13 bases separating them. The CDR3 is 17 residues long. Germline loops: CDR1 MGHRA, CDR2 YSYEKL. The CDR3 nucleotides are TGCGCCAGCAGCCAAGAGGACAGAAACCCTAGCACAGATACGCAGTATTTT. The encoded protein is CASSQEDRNPSTDTQYF.

Here the CDR3 reads CASSQGSSGANVLTF. The DNA of the CDR3 is TGTGCCAGCAGCCAAGGGAGCTCTGGGGCCAACGTCCTGACTTTC. The chain carries TRBV7-3 and TRBJ2-6; tentative D call: TRBD2 (5 bases). V lost 5 bases and J 0 bases, leaving 8 bases between the germline ends. There are 15 residues in the CDR3. The germline gives CDR1 SGHTA, CDR2 FQGTGA.

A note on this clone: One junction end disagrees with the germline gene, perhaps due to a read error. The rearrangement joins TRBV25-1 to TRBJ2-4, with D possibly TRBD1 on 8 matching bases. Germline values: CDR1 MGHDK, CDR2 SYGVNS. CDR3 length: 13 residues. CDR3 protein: CATTGGGGNSQYF. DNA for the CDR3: TGTGCCACCACAGGGGGGGGTGGAAACAGTCAGTACTTC.

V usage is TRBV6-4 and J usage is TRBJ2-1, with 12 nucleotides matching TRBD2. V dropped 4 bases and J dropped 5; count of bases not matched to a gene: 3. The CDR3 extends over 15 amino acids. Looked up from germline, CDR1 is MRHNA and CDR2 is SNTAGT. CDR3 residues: CASSATSGSHNEQFF. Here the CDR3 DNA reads TGTGCCAGCAGTGCGACTAGCGGGAGCCACAATGAGCAGTTCTTC.

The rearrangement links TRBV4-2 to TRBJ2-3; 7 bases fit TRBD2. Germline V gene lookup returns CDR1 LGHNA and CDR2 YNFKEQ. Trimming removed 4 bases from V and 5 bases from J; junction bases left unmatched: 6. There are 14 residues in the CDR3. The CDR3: CASSREGEEDTQYF. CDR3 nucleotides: TGTGCCAGCAGCCGGGAGGGCGAGGAAGATACGCAGTATTTT.

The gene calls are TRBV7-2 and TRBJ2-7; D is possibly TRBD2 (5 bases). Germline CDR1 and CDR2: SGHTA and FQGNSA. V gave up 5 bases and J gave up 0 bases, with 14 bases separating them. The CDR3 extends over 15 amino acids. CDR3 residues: CASSTQIGDSYEQYF. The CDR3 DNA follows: TGTGCCAGCAGCACCCAGATCGGGGACTCCTACGAGCAGTACTTC.

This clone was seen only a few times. This chain's CDR3 is CASSLAGTGVGNSPLHF. CDR3 sequence (DNA): TGTGCCAGCAGCTTGGCCGGGACAGGGGTAGGGAATTCACCCCTCCACTTT. This chain connects TRBV5-4 to TRBJ1-6; 10 nucleotides match TRBD1. Germline V gives CDR1 SGHNT, CDR2 YYREEE (reference sequence). Germline trimming cut 0 bases from V and 7 bases from J; bases unmatched to any gene: 7. CDR3 length equals 17 residues.

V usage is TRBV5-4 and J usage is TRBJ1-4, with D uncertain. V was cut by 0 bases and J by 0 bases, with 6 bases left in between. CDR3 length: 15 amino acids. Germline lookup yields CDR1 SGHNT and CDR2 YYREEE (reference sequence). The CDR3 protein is CASSLAMSTNEKLFF. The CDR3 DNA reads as TGTGCCAGCAGCTTGGCCATGTCAACTAATGAAAAACTGTTTTTT.

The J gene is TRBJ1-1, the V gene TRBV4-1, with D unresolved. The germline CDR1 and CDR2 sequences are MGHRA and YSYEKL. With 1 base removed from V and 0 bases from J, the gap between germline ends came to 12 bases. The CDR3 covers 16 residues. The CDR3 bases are TGCGCCAGCAGCCAAGGGGCCCCATCCTTGAACACTGAAGCTTTCTTT. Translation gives CASSQGAPSLNTEAFF.